This record concerns one T cell receptor beta chain sequence. Its antigen is unidentified. Germline CDR1 and CDR2: SNHLY and FYNNEI. The V end lost 7 bases, the J end lost 8 bases, and 14 bases lay between the germline ends. The CDR3 runs to 13 residues. The data stem from a study of T-cell memory formation after mild COVID-19. Study in general: TCR clusters mostly belonged to single donors.

Study-level points and caveats: Shrinking CD4+ clones were chiefly CM and EM; CD8+ ones were chiefly EMRA. From day 15 to 85, contracting clones were balanced between CD4 and CD8, whereas later expanders leaned toward CD4+.

TCRdb reanalysed the 5' RACE reads using MiXCR and keeps one entry per CDR3 protein. The data contain 250,000 to 350,000 distinct CDR3 sequences, around 19% of them seen just once; the ten biggest clones take up around 20%. This receptor was identified in a man aged 18-30 years who had mild COVID-19 (a few samples of this study predate the infection). Cell type and time point are not known. The sequencing sample was made of PBMCs or a T cell subset sorted from them (not recorded which). This chain connects TRBV2 to TRBJ1-4; D is perhaps TRBD1 (5 bases). This chain's CDR3 is CASKTSGWEKLFF. CDR3 DNA sequence: TGTGCCAGCAAGACGTCAGGGTGGGAAAAACTGTTTTTT.